Each of the 20 T cell receptor beta chains below was sequenced from the same sample in a study of identical twins. MiXCR, applied by TCRdb to the 5' RACE reads, yields one record per CDR3 protein. The sample lists under 300,000 distinct CDR3 sequences, approximately 7.1% occurring once. This same sample was also part of a study on T cells expressing NK-cell markers.

The sequenced sample consisted of CD8+ T cells sorted from blood. The receptors shown here come from a woman under 30 in good health.

This clonotype turned up a few times. The V call is TRBV6-5, the J call TRBJ1-4, with D perhaps TRBD1 (5 bases). CDR1 is MNHEY, CDR2 SVGAGI, per germline. CDR3 length: 16 amino acids. With 8 bases removed from V and 5 bases from J, the gap between germline ends came to 21 bases. The CDR3 region is CASVSLVRGLNEKLFF. CDR3 DNA sequence: TGTGCCAGCGTTTCGCTTGTAAGGGGATTAAATGAAAAACTGTTTTTT.

The V and J genes are TRBV12-3 or TRBV12-4 and TRBJ2-3; D possibly corresponds to TRBD2 (6 bases). V was clipped by 4 bases and J by 11 bases, with 13 bases between them. CDR3 length: 12 residues. The DNA of the CDR3 is TGTGCCAGCAGTTCGGGGGAGAGGGTGCAGTATTTT. This encodes CASSSGERVQYF.

The chain employs TRBV27 and TRBJ1-6; 7 bases map to TRBD1. There are 14 residues in the CDR3. V shed 6 bases and J 6 bases; nucleotides not matched to a gene: 5. Germline-derived CDR1 and CDR2 are MNHEY and SMNVEV (reference sequence). In DNA form, the CDR3 reads TGTGCCAGCAGCATCCGGGACAGTAATTCACCCCTCCACTTT. As protein: CASSIRDSNSPLHF.

Many counts were recorded for this clonotype. This rearrangement joins TRBV12-3 or TRBV12-4 to TRBJ2-1, with 7 positions matching TRBD1. The J segment lost 9 bases and the V segment lost 5 bases, leaving 7 bases of the junction unmatched. This CDR3 has 13 residues. The CDR3 coding sequence is TGTGCCAGCAGTATTGACAGGGTTGGTGAGCAGTTCTTC. This codes for CASSIDRVGEQFF.

At least ten counts were recorded for this clonotype. The rearrangement links TRBV7-2 to TRBJ2-7; no definite D call. Germline V gene sequence: CDR1 SGHTA, CDR2 FQGNSA. V was clipped by 0 bases and J by 0 bases, with 6 bases between them. CDR3 size: 14 residues. CDR3 DNA sequence: TGTGCCAGCAGCTTAGCCACCAACTCCTACGAGCAGTACTTC. Amino acids: CASSLATNSYEQYF.

This clonotype was observed a few times. This sequence joins TRBV20-1 and TRBJ2-7; D ambiguous. Germline CDR1 and CDR2: DFQATT and SNEGSKA (reference sequence). CDR3 size: 12 residues. V lost 0 bases to trimming and J lost 7 bases, with 10 bases between them. This chain's CDR3 is CSARDSYGEQYF. The CDR3, as DNA: TGCAGTGCTAGAGATAGCTACGGAGAGCAGTACTTC.

The rearrangement joins TRBV7-2 to TRBJ2-7; D remains unclear. The germline V gene has CDR1 SGHTA and CDR2 FQGNSA. CDR3 size: 11 residues. Trimming left V 2 bases short and J 7 bases short, with 6 bases between. CDR3 DNA sequence: TGTGCCAGCAGCTTAATATTAGAGCAGTACTTC. Amino acids: CASSLILEQYF.

This clonotype was counted between two and nine times. The rearrangement uses TRBV2 and TRBJ2-3, with a weak D call TRBD2 (7 bases). The CDR3 contains 16 residues. Trimming shortened V by 3 bases and J by 4 bases, and 17 bases separated the two germline ends. The V gene's germline CDR1 is SNHLY and CDR2 FYNNEI. The CDR3 sequence is CASSDMGGGSADTQYF. The CDR3 nucleotides read TGTGCCAGCAGTGACATGGGGGGGGGCTCCGCAGATACGCAGTATTTT.

This clonotype has a handful of counts. The chain joins TRBV12-5 to TRBJ2-2, with D perhaps matching TRBD2 (6 bases). CDR1 LGHNT and CDR2 FRNRAP come from the germline V gene. The V and J ends lost 5 bases and 4 bases respectively, with 11 bases between them. The CDR3 has 14 residues. CDR3 in amino acids: CASGPGAVTGELFF. DNA for the CDR3: TGTGCTAGTGGTCCGGGAGCCGTCACCGGGGAGCTGTTTTTT.

V and J are TRBV7-3 and TRBJ2-1; TRBD2 matches 12 bases. Germline loops: CDR1 SGHTA, CDR2 FQGTGA. V was clipped by 2 bases and J by 10 bases; unmatched bases: 6. The CDR3 has 15 amino acids. This chain's CDR3 is CASSLSSGGAGEQFF. The CDR3 nucleotides are TGTGCCAGCAGCTTATCTAGCGGGGGGGCTGGGGAGCAGTTCTTC.

This clonotype was seen a few times. The chain carries TRBV7-9 and TRBJ2-5, with D possibly matching TRBD2 (5 bases). CDR1 and CDR2 (germline): SEHNR, FQNEAQ (reference sequence). The CDR3 covers 16 residues. The V end lost 7 bases, the J end lost 1 base, and 19 bases lay between the germline ends. The CDR3 sequence: CASTQPRSGGQETQYF. The DNA of the CDR3 is TGTGCCAGCACCCAGCCCCGGTCAGGAGGCCAAGAGACCCAGTACTTC.

This chain uses TRBV2 with TRBJ1-1; D ambiguous. Trimming stripped 6 bases from V and 5 bases from J, with 10 bases between. The CDR3 is made up of 12 amino acids. Germline CDR1 SNHLY, CDR2 FYNNEI. The CDR3 is CASSPRKTEAFF. The CDR3, as DNA: TGTGCCAGCAGCCCCCGGAAGACTGAAGCTTTCTTT. Combining the CDR3 with reference TRBV2 and TRBJ1-1 gives the whole variable domain EPEVTQTPSHQVTQMGQEVILRCVPISNHLYFYWYRQILGQKVEFLVSFYNNEISEKSEIFDDQFSVERPDGSNFTLKIRSTKLEDSAMYFCASSPRKTEAFFGQGTRLTVV.

The chain uses TRBV28 and TRBJ2-3; the match to TRBD1 covers 9 bases. After removal of 3 bases from V and 4 bases from J, the junction contained 14 bases not matched to a gene. Germline V gene data show CDR1 as MDHEN and CDR2 as SYDVKM. The length of the CDR3 is 18 residues. The CDR3 DNA reads TGTGCCAGCAGTTTCCACGCCTCCGGGACAGGGATATCAGATACGCAGTATTTT. As protein: CASSFHASGTGISDTQYF.

The rearrangement links TRBV2 to TRBJ2-1; 12 bases line up with TRBD2. The CDR3 has 15 amino acids. Germline loops: CDR1 SNHLY, CDR2 FYNNEI. The trim removed 10 bases at V and 5 bases at J, leaving 9 bases unmatched. The CDR3 spells CATLWTSGDHNEQFF. The CDR3 region has the DNA TGTGCCACCTTATGGACTAGCGGGGACCACAATGAGCAGTTCTTC.

As DNA, the CDR3 is TGTGCCAGCAGTTCCGGACTGTTCACAGATACGCAGTATTTT. It translates to CASSSGLFTDTQYF. The chain couples TRBV6-2 or TRBV6-3 to TRBJ2-3, with D possibly TRBD2 on 5 matching bases. The CDR3 is 14 residues long. Germline V CDR1 and CDR2: MNHEY, SVGEGT. The ends were cut back, 4 bases at V and 2 bases at J, with 10 bases in the middle.

This clonotype has just one count. At one of its ends the junction is not consistent with the germline gene, which may arise from a read error. V gene TRBV9 combines with J gene TRBJ2-7; TRBD2 aligns across 14 bases. The CDR3 spans 15 residues. The germline gives CDR1 SGDLS, CDR2 YYNGEE. CDR3 loop: CASSVGGLAGDEQNF. Here the CDR3 DNA reads TGTGCCAGCAGCGTAGGGGGACTAGCGGGAGACGAGCAGAACTTC. Combining the CDR3 with reference TRBV9 and TRBJ2-7 gives the whole variable domain DSGVTQTPKHLITATGQRVTLRCSPRSGDLSVYWYQQSLDQGLQFLIQYYNGEERAKGNILERFSAQQFPDLHSELNLSSLELGDSALYFCASSVGGLAGDEQNFGPGTRLTVT.

This chain links TRBV11-2 with TRBJ2-3; D might be TRBD2 (6 bases). This CDR3 spans 16 amino acids. The V end lost 5 bases, the J end lost 2 bases, and 17 bases lay between the germline ends. The V gene's germline CDR1 is SGHAT and CDR2 FQNNGV. The CDR3 coding sequence is TGTGCCAGCAGCCCACGGGGAGGTGCGGACACAGATACGCAGTATTTT. It specifies CASSPRGGADTDTQYF.

This clonotype turned up a few times. The V and J genes are TRBV15 and TRBJ1-3; 8 bases map to TRBD1. CDR3 length equals 15 residues. Germline CDR1 reads LNHNV; CDR2 reads YYDKDF (reference sequence). V trimming: 6 bases; J trimming: 0 bases; junction bases outside the gene matches: 4. CDR3 sequence (DNA): TGTGCCACCAGTCCCGACAGGGGCTCTGGAAACACCATATATTTT. It specifies CATSPDRGSGNTIYF.

This clonotype was picked up many times. The genes are TRBV3-1 and TRBJ2-3; no reliable D call. CDR1 LGHDT and CDR2 YNNKEL come from the germline V gene (reference sequence). CDR3 length equals 12 residues. V was shortened by 11 bases and J by 0 bases, with 9 bases between the two germline ends. The CDR3 is CAVLSSTDTQYF. The CDR3 nucleotides read TGTGCCGTCCTATCGAGCACAGATACGCAGTATTTT.

The chain is built from TRBV12-5 and TRBJ2-7; D is uncertain. The CDR3 extends over 13 amino acids. Looked up from germline, CDR1 is LGHNT and CDR2 is FRNRAP. The ends were cut back, 4 bases at V and 3 bases at J, with 10 bases in the middle. The CDR3 protein is CASGYDLNYEQYF. The DNA of the CDR3 is TGTGCTAGTGGTTACGACCTAAACTACGAGCAGTACTTC.